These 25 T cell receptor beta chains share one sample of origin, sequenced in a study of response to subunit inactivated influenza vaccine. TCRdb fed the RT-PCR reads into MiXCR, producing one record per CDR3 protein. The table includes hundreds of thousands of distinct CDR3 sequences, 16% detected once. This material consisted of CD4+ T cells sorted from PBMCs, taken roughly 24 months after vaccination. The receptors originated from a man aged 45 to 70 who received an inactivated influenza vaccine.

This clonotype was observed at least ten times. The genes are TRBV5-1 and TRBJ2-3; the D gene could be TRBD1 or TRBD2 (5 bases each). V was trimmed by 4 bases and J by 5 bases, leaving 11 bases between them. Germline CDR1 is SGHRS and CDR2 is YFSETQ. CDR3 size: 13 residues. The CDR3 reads CASSVWGRDTQYF. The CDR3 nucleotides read TGCGCCAGCAGCGTGTGGGGACGAGATACGCAGTATTTT.

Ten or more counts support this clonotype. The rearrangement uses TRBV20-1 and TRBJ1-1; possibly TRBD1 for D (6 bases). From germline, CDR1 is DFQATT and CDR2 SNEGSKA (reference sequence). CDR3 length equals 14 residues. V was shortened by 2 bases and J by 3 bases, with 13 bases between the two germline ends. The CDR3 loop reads CSARLGQGHTEAFF. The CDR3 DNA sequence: TGCAGTGCTAGACTTGGCCAGGGGCACACTGAAGCTTTCTTT.

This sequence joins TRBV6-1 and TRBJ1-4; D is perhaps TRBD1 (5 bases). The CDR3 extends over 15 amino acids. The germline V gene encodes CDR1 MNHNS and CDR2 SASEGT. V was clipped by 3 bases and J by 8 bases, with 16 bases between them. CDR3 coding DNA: TGTGCCAGCAGTGACGGCGGGACCTTGCAGGAAAAACTGTTTTTT. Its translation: CASSDGGTLQEKLFF.

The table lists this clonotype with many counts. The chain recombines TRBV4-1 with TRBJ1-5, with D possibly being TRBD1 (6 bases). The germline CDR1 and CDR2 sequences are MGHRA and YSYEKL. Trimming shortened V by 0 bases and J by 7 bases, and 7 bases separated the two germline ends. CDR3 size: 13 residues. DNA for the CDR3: TGCGCCAGCAGCCAAGATCAGGGGCAGCCCCAGCATTTT. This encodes CASSQDQGQPQHF.

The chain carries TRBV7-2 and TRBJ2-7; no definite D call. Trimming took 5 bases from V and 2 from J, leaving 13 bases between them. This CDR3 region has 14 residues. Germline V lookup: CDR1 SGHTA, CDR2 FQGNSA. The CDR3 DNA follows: TGTGCCAGCAGCCTAGGAATTATGGCCTACGAGCAGTACTTC. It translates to CASSLGIMAYEQYF.

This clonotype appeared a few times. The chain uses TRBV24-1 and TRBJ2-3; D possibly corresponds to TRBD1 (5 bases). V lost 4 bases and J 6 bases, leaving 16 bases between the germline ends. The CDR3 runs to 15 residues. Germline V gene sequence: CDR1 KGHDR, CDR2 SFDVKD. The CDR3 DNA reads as TGTGCCACCAGTGAAAGAGGACATCTGGTCGATACGCAGTATTTT. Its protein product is CATSERGHLVDTQYF.

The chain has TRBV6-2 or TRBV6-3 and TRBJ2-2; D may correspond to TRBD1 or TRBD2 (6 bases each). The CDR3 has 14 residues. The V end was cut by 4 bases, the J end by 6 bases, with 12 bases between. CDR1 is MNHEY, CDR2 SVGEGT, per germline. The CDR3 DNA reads TGTGCCAGCAGTTCGGTCGGGGGCTCCGGGGAGCTGTTTTTT. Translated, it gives CASSSVGGSGELFF.

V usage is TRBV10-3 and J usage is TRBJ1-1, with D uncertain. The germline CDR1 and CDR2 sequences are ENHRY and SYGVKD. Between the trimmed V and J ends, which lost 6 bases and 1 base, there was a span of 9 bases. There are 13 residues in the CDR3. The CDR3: CAIRRAENTEAFF. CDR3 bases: TGTGCCATCAGGAGGGCGGAGAACACTGAAGCTTTCTTT.

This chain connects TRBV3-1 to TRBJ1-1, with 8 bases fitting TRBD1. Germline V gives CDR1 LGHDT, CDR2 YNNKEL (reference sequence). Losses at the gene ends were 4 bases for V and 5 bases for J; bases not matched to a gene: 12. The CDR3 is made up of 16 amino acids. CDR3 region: CASSPRGRGRGTEAFF. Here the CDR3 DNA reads TGTGCCAGCAGCCCGAGGGGCAGGGGGCGAGGGACTGAAGCTTTCTTT.

Here the CDR3 reads CASSPRRGGGRLNTEAFF. The CDR3 DNA follows: TGTGCCAGCAGCCCTCGTCGAGGAGGAGGACGACTCAACACTGAAGCTTTCTTT. This sequence joins TRBV6-2 or TRBV6-3 and TRBJ1-1; D not resolved. Trimming shortened V by 6 bases and J by 2 bases, and 25 bases separated the two germline ends. The CDR3 loop spans 18 amino acids. From germline, CDR1 is MNHEY and CDR2 SVGEGT.

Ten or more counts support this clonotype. The DNA of the CDR3 is TGTGCCAGCAGTTTAGACAGGAATAACTATGGCTACACCTTC. Translation gives CASSLDRNNYGYTF. The rearrangement links TRBV12-3 or TRBV12-4 to TRBJ1-2, with D maybe TRBD1 (5 bases). This CDR3 contains 14 residues. Trimming took 1 base from V and 1 from J, leaving 7 bases between them.

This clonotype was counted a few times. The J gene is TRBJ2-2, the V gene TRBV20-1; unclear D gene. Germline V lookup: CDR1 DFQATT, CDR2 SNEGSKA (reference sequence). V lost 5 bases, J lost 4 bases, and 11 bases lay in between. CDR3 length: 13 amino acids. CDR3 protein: CSALHMTTGELFF. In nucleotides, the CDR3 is TGCAGTGCTCTTCACATGACCACCGGGGAGCTGTTTTTT.

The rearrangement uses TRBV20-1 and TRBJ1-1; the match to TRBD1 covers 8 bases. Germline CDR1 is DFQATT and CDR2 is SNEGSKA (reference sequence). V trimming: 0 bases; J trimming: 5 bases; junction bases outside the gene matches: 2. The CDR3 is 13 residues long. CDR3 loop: CSAREDRATEAFF. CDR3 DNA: TGCAGTGCTAGAGAGGACAGGGCAACTGAAGCTTTCTTT.

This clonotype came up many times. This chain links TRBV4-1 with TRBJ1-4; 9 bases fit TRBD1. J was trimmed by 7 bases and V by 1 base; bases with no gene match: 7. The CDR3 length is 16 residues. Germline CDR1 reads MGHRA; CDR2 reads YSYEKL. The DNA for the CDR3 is TGCGCCAGCAGCCAAGCACTTACAGGGGGCTTTGAAAAACTGTTTTTT. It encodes CASSQALTGGFEKLFF.

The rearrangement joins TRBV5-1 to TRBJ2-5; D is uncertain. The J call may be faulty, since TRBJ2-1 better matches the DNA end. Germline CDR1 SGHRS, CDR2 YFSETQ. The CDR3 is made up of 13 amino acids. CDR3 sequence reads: CASSLGSQETQFF. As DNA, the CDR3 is TGCGCCAGCAGCTTAGGCTCACAAGAGACCCAGTTCTTC.

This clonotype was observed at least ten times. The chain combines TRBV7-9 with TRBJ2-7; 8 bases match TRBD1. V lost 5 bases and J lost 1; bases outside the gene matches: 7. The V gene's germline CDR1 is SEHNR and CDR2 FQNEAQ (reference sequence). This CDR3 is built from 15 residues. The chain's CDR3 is CASSPPGTGSYEQYF. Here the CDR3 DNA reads TGTGCCAGCAGCCCTCCGGGGACAGGATCCTACGAGCAGTACTTC.

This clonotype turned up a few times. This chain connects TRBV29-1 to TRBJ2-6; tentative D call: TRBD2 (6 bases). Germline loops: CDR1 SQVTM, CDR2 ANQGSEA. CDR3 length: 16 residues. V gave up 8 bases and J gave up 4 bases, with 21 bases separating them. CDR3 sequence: CSTGGRDSTGANVLTF. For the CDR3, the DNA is TGCAGCACCGGCGGCAGGGACTCGACGGGGGCCAACGTCCTGACTTTC. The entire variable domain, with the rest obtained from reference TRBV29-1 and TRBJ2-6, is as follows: SAVISQKPSRDICQRGTSLTIQCQVDSQVTMMFWYRQQPGQSLTLIATANQGSEATYESGFVIDKFPISRPNLTFSTLTVSNMSPEDSSIYLCSTGGRDSTGANVLTFGAGSRLTVL.

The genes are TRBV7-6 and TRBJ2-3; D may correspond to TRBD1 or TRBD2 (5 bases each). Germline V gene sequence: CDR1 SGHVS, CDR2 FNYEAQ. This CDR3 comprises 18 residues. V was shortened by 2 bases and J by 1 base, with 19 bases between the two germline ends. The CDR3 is CASSLRGRGAARTDTQYF. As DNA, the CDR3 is TGTGCCAGCAGCTTACGGGGACGGGGAGCGGCCCGCACAGATACGCAGTATTTT.

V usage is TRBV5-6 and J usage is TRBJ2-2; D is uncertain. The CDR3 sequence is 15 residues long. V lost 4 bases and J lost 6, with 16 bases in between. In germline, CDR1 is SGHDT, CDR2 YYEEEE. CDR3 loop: CASSPGLPRAGELFF. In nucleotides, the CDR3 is TGTGCCAGCAGCCCTGGGCTCCCCCGTGCCGGGGAGCTGTTTTTT.

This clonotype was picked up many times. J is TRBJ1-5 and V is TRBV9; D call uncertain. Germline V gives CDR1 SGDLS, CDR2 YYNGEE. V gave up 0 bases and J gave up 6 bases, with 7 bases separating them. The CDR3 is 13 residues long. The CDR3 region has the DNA TGTGCCAGCAGCGTAGGTGGTACTCAGCCCCAGCATTTT. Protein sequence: CASSVGGTQPQHF.

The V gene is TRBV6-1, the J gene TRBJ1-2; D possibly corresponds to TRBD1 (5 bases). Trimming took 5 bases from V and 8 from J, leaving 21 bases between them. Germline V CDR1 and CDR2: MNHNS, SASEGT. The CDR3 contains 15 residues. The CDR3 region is CASSLAGRRSGGYTF. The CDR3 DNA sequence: TGTGCCAGCAGTCTTGCGGGACGACGCTCGGGGGGCTACACCTTC.

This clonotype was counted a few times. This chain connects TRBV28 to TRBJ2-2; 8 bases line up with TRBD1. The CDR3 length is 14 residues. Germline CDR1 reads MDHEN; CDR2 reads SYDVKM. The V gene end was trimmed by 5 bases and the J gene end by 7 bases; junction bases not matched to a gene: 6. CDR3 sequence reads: CASSTAGGFGELFF. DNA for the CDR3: TGTGCCAGCAGTACGGCAGGGGGCTTCGGGGAGCTGTTTTTT. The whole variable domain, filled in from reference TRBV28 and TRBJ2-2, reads DVKVTQSSRYLVKRTGEKVFLECVQDMDHENMFWYRQDPGLGLRLIYFSYDVKMKEKGDIPEGYSVSREKKERFSLILESASTNQTSMYLCASSTAGGFGELFFGEGSRLTVL.

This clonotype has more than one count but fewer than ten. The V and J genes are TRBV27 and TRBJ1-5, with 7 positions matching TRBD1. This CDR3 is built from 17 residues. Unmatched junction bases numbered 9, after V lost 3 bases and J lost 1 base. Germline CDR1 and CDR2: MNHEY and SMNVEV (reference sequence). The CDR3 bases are TGTGCCAGCAGTTTCTGGTCTGACAGGGCGAGCAATCAGCCCCAGCATTTT. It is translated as CASSFWSDRASNQPQHF.

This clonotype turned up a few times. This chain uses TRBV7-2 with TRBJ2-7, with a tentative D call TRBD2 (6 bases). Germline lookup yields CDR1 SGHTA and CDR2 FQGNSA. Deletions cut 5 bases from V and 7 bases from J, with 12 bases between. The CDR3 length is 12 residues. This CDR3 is CASSLQAGEQYF. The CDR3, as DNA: TGTGCCAGCAGCCTACAGGCGGGGGAGCAGTACTTC.

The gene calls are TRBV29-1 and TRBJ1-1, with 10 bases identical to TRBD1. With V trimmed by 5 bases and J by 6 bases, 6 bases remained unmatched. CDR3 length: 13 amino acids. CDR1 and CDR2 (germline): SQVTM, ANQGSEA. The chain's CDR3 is CSVQGQGFSEAFF. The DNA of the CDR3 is TGCAGCGTTCAGGGACAGGGGTTTTCTGAAGCTTTCTTT.